The clone carrying this T cell receptor beta chain was found many times. Its antigen is as yet unknown. No cell sorting was done before RNA was extracted from the tissue. A modified ARM-PCR protocol with three rounds of nested PCR amplified TCRbeta. TCRdb independently ran MiXCR on the multiplex PCR reads; one entry per CDR3 protein. The sample comprises over 110,000 distinct CDR3 sequences, about 71% of which are singletons, and 15% to 20% rests with the top ten. This sample is drawn from a study of tumor and adjacent non-tumor tissue in lung cancer. Study information: Each sample yielded approximately 4 million productive TCRbeta reads on average. Findings and caveats of the study: TCR diversity was significantly greater in tumor than normal lung tissue.

V lost 5 bases and J 0 bases, leaving 9 bases between the germline ends. CDR3 length: 15 residues. Per the germline V gene, CDR1 is SGHNT and CDR2 is YYREEE (reference sequence). The material sequenced was lung tumor tissue. The chain employs TRBV5-4 and TRBJ2-6; D remains unclear. The sequence was obtained from a man aged 55 to 69 with small cell lung cancer. The CDR3 sequence is CASSRSASGANVLTF. As DNA, the CDR3 is TGTGCCAGCAGTCGGTCAGCCTCTGGGGCCAACGTCCTGACTTTC.